This T cell receptor beta chain derives from a study of neoadjuvant anti-PD-1 for oral cavity cancer. Using immunoSEQ multiplex PCR, the repertoire was profiled, and TCRdb retains in-frame clones only, with some absent. The profile shows 55,000 to 80,000 clones, 83% of them singletons. Patients were newly diagnosed with stage II-IVA oral cavity squamous cell carcinoma without prior systemic or radiation treatment. No culture or expansion preceded analysis of these blood cells. Study observations and caveats: TCR analyses covered only a few patients per response group.

Comments on this clone: Its cognate antigen is unknown.

This TCR was sampled from a person aged 35-79 years with oral cavity squamous cell carcinoma. The sequencing used PBMCs, collected before nivolumab (anti-PD-1) treatment.

This CDR3 reads CAWDWARDYGYTF. The CDR3 nucleotides read TGTGCCTGGGACTGGGCCAGGGACTATGGCTACACCTTC. The chain couples TRBV30 to TRBJ1-2, with D perhaps matching TRBD1 (5 bases). Between the trimmed V and J ends, which lost 5 bases and 3 bases, there was a span of 13 bases. Germline CDR1 and CDR2: GTSNPN and SVGIG (reference sequence). The CDR3 spans 13 residues.